The 27 T cell receptor beta chains reported below all come from one sample, sequenced in a study of TIL therapy for anti-PD-1-resistant metastatic lung cancer. The immunoSEQ assay was v3. Clones were sequenced by immunoSEQ multiplex PCR, and TCRdb holds only the in-frame ones, with some missing. This sample has 60,000 or so clones, with around 69% found just once. As for time point: pre-treatment sample, taken before nivolumab and TIL therapy. Sequencing used blood, obtained at baseline. The receptors originated from a person aged 25 to 85 with non-small cell lung cancer.

The chain is built from TRBV18 and TRBJ2-7, with TRBD1 identical over 9 bases. The trim removed 2 bases at V and 4 bases at J, leaving 6 bases unmatched. Germline V gene lookup returns CDR1 KGHSH and CDR2 LQKENI. The CDR3 runs to 15 residues. CDR3 in amino acids: CASSPSGQGAYEQYF. The CDR3 region has the DNA TGTGCCAGCTCACCATCGGGACAGGGCGCATACGAGCAGTACTTC. The complete variable domain, with remaining parts taken from reference TRBV18 and TRBJ2-7, reads NAGVMQNPRHLVRRRGQEARLRCSPMKGHSHVYWYRQLPEEGLKFMVYLQKENIIDESGMPKERFSAEFPKEGPSILRIQQVVRGDSAAYFCASSPSGQGAYEQYFGPGTRLTVT.

This rearrangement joins TRBV19 to TRBJ2-7; perhaps TRBD1 as D (5 bases). The CDR3 runs 14 residues. The germline V gene has CDR1 LNHDA and CDR2 SQIVND (reference sequence). Trimming removed 6 bases at V and 2 bases at J, with 14 bases between. The CDR3 is CASRPRGLTYEQYF. CDR3 DNA sequence: TGTGCCAGTAGGCCAAGGGGCCTTACCTACGAGCAGTACTTC.

The J gene is TRBJ1-2, the V gene TRBV14, with D uncertain. Per the germline V gene, CDR1 is SGHDN and CDR2 is FVKESK. This CDR3 is built from 13 residues. Trimming took 0 bases from V and 6 from J, leaving 8 bases between them. The CDR3 DNA is TGTGCCAGCAGCCAAGACTGGGCGGATGGCTACACCTTC. This gives the protein CASSQDWADGYTF.

The gene calls are TRBV28 and TRBJ1-2; 8 bases match TRBD1. The germline gives CDR1 MDHEN, CDR2 SYDVKM. The J segment lost 4 bases and the V segment lost 6 bases, leaving 10 bases of the junction unmatched. This CDR3 region has 15 residues. The CDR3 is CASRQTGVRSYGYTF. The CDR3 DNA is TGTGCCAGCAGGCAGACAGGGGTTCGGAGCTATGGCTACACCTTC.

The chain has TRBV28 and TRBJ1-6, with 7 positions matching TRBD1. This CDR3 contains 15 residues. V lost 5 bases, J lost 10 bases, and 11 bases stayed unmatched. Germline assignment: CDR1 MDHEN and CDR2 SYDVKM. The CDR3: CASSLQQGSYSPLHF. In DNA, the CDR3 is TGTGCCAGCAGTCTCCAACAGGGGTCGTACTCACCCCTCCACTTT.

This chain links TRBV9 with TRBJ1-1; D remains unclear. Germline V lookup: CDR1 SGDLS, CDR2 YYNGEE. The CDR3 is 16 amino acids. Trimming took 2 bases from V and 0 from J, leaving 14 bases between them. CDR3 residues: CASSVGLGGMNTEAFF. CDR3 nucleotide sequence: TGTGCCAGCAGCGTGGGGTTGGGTGGTATGAACACTGAAGCTTTCTTT. Together with reference TRBV9 and TRBJ1-1, the CDR3 gives the full variable domain: DSGVTQTPKHLITATGQRVTLRCSPRSGDLSVYWYQQSLDQGLQFLIQYYNGEERAKGNILERFSAQQFPDLHSELNLSSLELGDSALYFCASSVGLGGMNTEAFFGQGTRLTVV.

In nucleotides, the CDR3 is TGTGCCAGCAGTGGGGGGACAGGGGCCTACGAGCAGTACTTC. Protein product: CASSGGTGAYEQYF. The chain recombines TRBV2 with TRBJ2-7; 10 nucleotides agree with TRBD1. CDR1 is SNHLY and CDR2 is FYNNEI in the germline V gene. V lost 4 bases to trimming and J lost 2 bases; unmatched junction nucleotides: 2. This CDR3 region has 14 residues.

This chain joins TRBV6-1 and TRBJ1-6, with D hard to call. The germline V gene has CDR1 MNHNS and CDR2 SASEGT. The V end lost 1 base, the J end lost 13 bases, and 5 bases lay between the germline ends. The CDR3 runs 11 residues. The CDR3 DNA is TGTGCCAGCAGTGAAGGGTACCCCCTCCACTTT. It specifies CASSEGYPLHF.

CDR3 DNA: TGTGCCAGCAGCGATGGCAGGGGAAGCACAGATACGCAGTATTTT. It is translated as CASSDGRGSTDTQYF. The chain links TRBV9 to TRBJ2-3, with a possible D match to TRBD1 (6 bases). The germline CDR1 and CDR2 sequences are SGDLS and YYNGEE. CDR3 length equals 15 residues. Trimming took 3 bases from V and 0 from J, leaving 11 bases between them.

The genes are TRBV7-9 and TRBJ2-4; 10 bases fit TRBD2. The CDR3 sequence is 17 residues long. Germline V CDR1 and CDR2: SEHNR, FQNEAQ (reference sequence). V trimming: 3 bases; J trimming: 3 bases; junction bases outside the gene matches: 8. This chain's CDR3 is CASSFWSGREGKNIQYF. CDR3 bases: TGTGCCAGCAGCTTCTGGAGCGGGAGGGAGGGCAAAAACATTCAGTACTTC.

The V and J genes are TRBV30 and TRBJ2-7, with 10 bases aligning to TRBD2. V dropped 1 base and J dropped 2; count of bases not matched to a gene: 8. The CDR3 is 16 amino acids. Germline assignment: CDR1 GTSNPN and CDR2 SVGIG (reference sequence). The CDR3 bases are TGTGCCTGGAGTGGTTCTAGCGGGAGATCCACCTACGAGCAGTACTTC. Translation gives CAWSGSSGRSTYEQYF.

This clone was observed a few times. The chain employs TRBV10-3 and TRBJ1-1, with a tentative D call TRBD1 (5 bases). Trimming removed 6 bases from V and 5 bases from J, with 16 bases in between. The germline CDR1 and CDR2 sequences are ENHRY and SYGVKD. CDR3 length: 14 amino acids. The CDR3 is CAIRRSGTETEAFF. CDR3 in DNA: TGTGCCATCAGACGTTCAGGGACGGAGACTGAAGCTTTCTTT.

V usage is TRBV11-3 and J usage is TRBJ2-7, with 12 bases that match TRBD2. V trimming: 0 bases; J trimming: 9 bases; junction bases outside the gene matches: 3. This CDR3 comprises 14 residues. Germline V gives CDR1 SGHNT, CDR2 YENEEA. CDR3 protein: CASSLEGGLAGQYF. The DNA of the CDR3 is TGTGCCAGCAGCTTAGAGGGGGGACTAGCGGGGCAGTACTTC.

The chain carries TRBV7-9 and TRBJ1-3; tentative D call: TRBD1 (6 bases). V was trimmed by 5 bases and J by 5 bases, leaving 22 bases between them. CDR1 SEHNR and CDR2 FQNEAQ come from the germline V gene (reference sequence). The CDR3 sequence is 17 residues long. The CDR3 loop is CASSLGPGGPSRNTIYF. In nucleotides, the CDR3 is TGTGCCAGCAGCCTAGGTCCCGGGGGCCCTTCTAGAAACACCATATATTTT. The full variable domain, rest sourced from reference TRBV7-9 and TRBJ1-3, is DTGVSQNPRHKITKRGQNVTFRCDPISEHNRLYWYRQTLGQGPEFLTYFQNEAQLEKSRLLSDRFSAERPKGSFSTLEIQRTEQGDSAMYLCASSLGPGGPSRNTIYFGEGSWLTVV.

The V call is TRBV6-1, the J call TRBJ2-5; 9 positions match TRBD1. Germline trimming cut 5 bases from V and 7 bases from J; bases unmatched to any gene: 11. Germline V gene lookup returns CDR1 MNHNS and CDR2 SASEGT. The CDR3 is made up of 15 amino acids. CDR3 in DNA: TGTGCCAGCAGTAGGGAAACGACAGGGGGGGGGACCCAGTACTTC. It translates to CASSRETTGGGTQYF.

This clone was recorded only once. The chain carries TRBV7-8 and TRBJ2-1; tentative D call: TRBD2 (6 bases). Trimming stripped 5 bases from V and 8 bases from J, with 13 bases between. This CDR3 region has 13 residues. Per germline, CDR1 SGHVS and CDR2 FQNEAQ. DNA of the CDR3: TGTGCCAGCAGCCCGACTAGGGAGGATGAGCAGTTCTTC. It is translated as CASSPTREDEQFF.

V is TRBV27 and J is TRBJ2-6; 9 bases agree with TRBD1. Trimming cost V 6 bases and J 0 bases; bases outside gene matches: 6. The CDR3 has 17 amino acids. Germline V CDR1 and CDR2: MNHEY, SMNVEV (reference sequence). CDR3 residues: CASRDPGQGSGANVLTF. CDR3 bases: TGTGCCAGCAGAGATCCGGGACAGGGCTCTGGGGCCAACGTCCTGACTTTC.

This clone was detected only once. The chain uses TRBV5-1 and TRBJ2-1; TRBD2 is a possible D gene (6 bases). Trimming took 3 bases from V and 4 from J, leaving 17 bases between them. The CDR3 runs 16 residues. CDR1 and CDR2 from the germline V gene are SGHRS and YFSETQ. The CDR3 region is CASSYSSAPLYNEQFF. The DNA of the CDR3 is TGCGCCAGCAGCTATTCTAGCGCACCCCTGTACAATGAGCAGTTCTTC.

This rearrangement joins TRBV27 to TRBJ2-5; D may match TRBD1 or TRBD2 (7 bases each). Trimming removed 6 bases at V and 7 bases at J, with 18 bases between. The CDR3 totals 14 residues. CDR1 is MNHEY, CDR2 SMNVEV, per germline (reference sequence). The CDR3 loop reads CASRPQGGRGTQYF. The CDR3 DNA sequence: TGTGCCAGCAGACCCCAGGGGGGGCGCGGGACCCAGTACTTC.

The chain combines TRBV15 with TRBJ2-6; the match to TRBD2 covers 12 bases. CDR1 LNHNV and CDR2 YYDKDF come from the germline V gene (reference sequence). V trimming: 3 bases; J trimming: 0 bases; junction bases outside the gene matches: 6. The CDR3 consists of 19 residues. In DNA, the CDR3 is TGTGCCACCAGCAGGAGCCTAGCGGGAGGGGACTCTGGGGCCAACGTCCTGACTTTC. This gives the protein CATSRSLAGGDSGANVLTF.

The chain combines TRBV2 with TRBJ2-2, with D possibly matching TRBD1 (5 bases). V lost 8 bases, J lost 5 bases, and 15 bases lay in between. CDR3 length equals 14 residues. CDR1 is SNHLY, CDR2 FYNNEI, per germline. The CDR3 coding sequence is TGTGCCAGCCACGGACCAGGGTGGACCGGGGAGCTGTTTTTT. It specifies CASHGPGWTGELFF.

This clone was found once. The chain combines TRBV28 with TRBJ2-7; TRBD2 matches at 9 bases. CDR1 MDHEN and CDR2 SYDVKM come from the germline V gene. V was clipped by 1 base and J by 7 bases; unmatched bases: 8. The CDR3 covers 15 residues. CDR3 sequence (DNA): TGTGCCAGCAGTTTATATAGCGGGGGTTATGCGGAGCAGTACTTC. Its translation is CASSLYSGGYAEQYF.

This clone was observed a handful of times. This chain's CDR3 is CASKGPGAEQYF. For the CDR3, the DNA is TGTGCCAGCAAGGGGCCGGGGGCCGAGCAGTACTTC. The chain recombines TRBV2 with TRBJ2-7; D may match TRBD1 or TRBD2 (6 bases each). CDR3 length equals 12 residues. Germline CDR1 SNHLY, CDR2 FYNNEI. Trimming stripped 7 bases from V and 6 bases from J, with 13 bases between.

The chain couples TRBV6-5 to TRBJ2-7; 9 nucleotides agree with TRBD1. The germline gives CDR1 MNHEY, CDR2 SVGAGI. The CDR3 length is 15 residues. V lost 6 bases to trimming and J lost 2 bases; unmatched junction nucleotides: 8. CDR3 in amino acids: CASSPTGGKTYEQYF. CDR3 nucleotide sequence: TGTGCCAGCAGCCCAACAGGGGGCAAAACCTACGAGCAGTACTTC.

This sequence joins TRBV14 and TRBJ2-7; D gene uncertain. The CDR3 spans 11 residues. V shed 4 bases and J shed 0 bases, with 1 base lying between them. Per germline, CDR1 SGHDN and CDR2 FVKESK. The CDR3 bases are TGTGCCAGCAGCCCCTCCTACGAGCAGTACTTC. Its protein is CASSPSYEQYF.

Within the sample, this clone is medium-sized. V and J are TRBV15 and TRBJ1-1, with no clear D. This CDR3 contains 13 residues. V was trimmed by 4 bases and J by 0 bases, leaving 6 bases between them. Germline lookup yields CDR1 LNHNV and CDR2 YYDKDF (reference sequence). The CDR3 protein is CATSTQLNTEAFF. CDR3 coding DNA: TGTGCCACCAGCACACAACTGAACACTGAAGCTTTCTTT.

This clone has a handful of counts. The chain has TRBV6-5 and TRBJ1-1; 9 nucleotides agree with TRBD1. The trim removed 6 bases at V and 1 base at J, leaving 6 bases unmatched. The CDR3 consists of 15 residues. The germline V gene encodes CDR1 MNHEY and CDR2 SVGAGI. CDR3 residues: CASSHRGPRNTEAFF. Written as DNA, the CDR3 is TGTGCCAGCAGCCACAGGGGGCCGCGGAACACTGAAGCTTTCTTT.